The next 32 T cell receptor beta chains were all read from a single sample in a study of T-cell reconstitution after alpha-beta-depleted transplantation in children (dated by TCRdb to 2015 to 2016). The library was generated by PCR. The sequencer listed for this sample is Illumina HiSeq 2500. TCR libraries were prepared with molecular barcoding, using unique molecular identifiers to normalize TCRbeta repertoire quantification. Using fastp trimming at Q25 and MiXCR clonotype assembly, TCRdb reanalyzed the public sequencing data and kept in-frame beta chains. Rows with a matching CDR3 protein are joined into one entry that keeps the most common DNA and genes. Within this sample are approximately 91,000 distinct CDR3 sequences, with 7.5% to 9.5% of them counted one time only. Of the sample, 5.5% to 8% falls within the top ten clones. The sequences come from PBMCs from the stem cell graft donor, collected from the stem cell graft. Receptors were obtained from a human donor who donated a stem cell graft to a child with congenital amegakaryocytic thrombocytopenia.

Many counts were recorded for this clonotype. The J gene is TRBJ2-1, the V gene TRBV5-1; no clear D gene. The CDR3 totals 13 residues. The ends were cut back, 1 base at V and 3 bases at J, with 5 bases in the middle. Germline-derived CDR1 and CDR2 are SGHRS and YFSETQ. DNA of the CDR3: TGCGCCAGCAGCTTGACGGGCTACAATGAGCAGTTCTTC. It translates to CASSLTGYNEQFF.

This clonotype was counted ten times or more. This sequence joins TRBV28 and TRBJ1-2; D ambiguous. This CDR3 is 14 amino acids long. Trimming shortened V by 1 base and J by 1 base, and 7 bases separated the two germline ends. CDR1 is MDHEN and CDR2 is SYDVKM in the germline V gene. The CDR3 here is CASSLYRSNYGYTF. As DNA, the CDR3 is TGTGCCAGCAGTTTATATAGGAGTAACTATGGCTACACCTTC.

This clonotype was observed a few times. The CDR3 here is CASSARQVGTGELFF. CDR3 DNA: TGTGCCAGCAGCGCCCGACAGGTGGGCACCGGGGAGCTGTTTTTT. The chain uses TRBV7-9 and TRBJ2-2; TRBD1 might be the D (6 bases). The germline V gene encodes CDR1 SEHNR and CDR2 FQNEAQ (reference sequence). The CDR3 is 15 residues long. The ends were cut back, 5 bases at V and 4 bases at J, with 14 bases in the middle.

The V and J genes are TRBV3-1 and TRBJ1-1; tentatively, D is TRBD1 (5 bases). CDR3 length equals 14 residues. Trimming pared 4 bases from V and 14 bases from J, leaving 23 bases between. CDR1 and CDR2 from the germline V gene are LGHDT and YNNKEL (reference sequence). CDR3 residues: CASSPALDRGGRFF. The CDR3 DNA is TGTGCCAGCAGCCCCGCTTTGGACCGGGGGGGTCGGTTCTTT.

This clonotype has at least ten counts. The CDR3: CSASWTTGGNSPLHF. The DNA of the CDR3 is TGCAGTGCTAGTTGGACCACAGGGGGCAATTCACCCCTCCACTTT. The rearrangement joins TRBV20-1 to TRBJ1-6, with 9 bases aligning to TRBD1. With V trimmed by 3 bases and J by 7 bases, 7 bases remained unmatched. CDR1 and CDR2 from the germline V gene are DFQATT and SNEGSKA (reference sequence). This CDR3 is 15 amino acids long.

This clonotype was observed many times. The chain couples TRBV28 to TRBJ2-2; no definite D call. Trimming cost V 10 bases and J 0 bases, with 12 bases left between them. CDR1 MDHEN and CDR2 SYDVKM come from the germline V gene. The CDR3 is 14 amino acids. CDR3 coding DNA: TGTGCCACCCGACTGTCTTCGAACACCGGGGAGCTGTTTTTT. Protein product: CATRLSSNTGELFF.

At least ten counts were recorded for this clonotype. V gene TRBV12-3 or TRBV12-4 combines with J gene TRBJ1-2; a possible D gene is TRBD1 (6 bases). Trimming took off 4 bases at V and 5 bases at J, with 14 bases between the two ends. The length of the CDR3 is 14 residues. The CDR3 DNA reads TGTGCCAGCAGTTCTCAGGGGCCTGGGTATGGCTACACCTTC. Translation gives CASSSQGPGYGYTF.

This clonotype was found many times. This chain uses TRBV10-3 with TRBJ1-2, with unresolved D. Germline V CDR1 and CDR2: ENHRY, SYGVKD. The CDR3 has 13 amino acids. Trimming stripped 0 bases from V and 8 bases from J, with 10 bases between. This CDR3 reads CAISESGERGYTF. In nucleotides, the CDR3 is TGTGCCATCAGTGAGTCAGGTGAACGGGGCTACACCTTC.

This clonotype was recorded many times. This rearrangement joins TRBV5-1 to TRBJ2-3, with a tentative D call TRBD2 (5 bases). This CDR3 has 15 amino acids. Trimming left V 0 bases short and J 0 bases short, with 8 bases between. Germline V gives CDR1 SGHRS, CDR2 YFSETQ. The CDR3 loop reads CASSLDEGSTDTQYF. The DNA for the CDR3 is TGCGCCAGCAGCTTGGACGAGGGTAGCACAGATACGCAGTATTTT.

The chain employs TRBV6-2 or TRBV6-3 and TRBJ2-1; 15 bases align to TRBD2. Per the germline V gene, CDR1 is MNHEY and CDR2 is SVGEGT. This CDR3 has 17 residues. V shed 4 bases and J 8 bases; nucleotides not matched to a gene: 9. CDR3 bases: TGTGCCAGCAGTTGGACCCCGGGACTAGCGGGAGGCCATGAGCAGTTCTTC. Protein sequence: CASSWTPGLAGGHEQFF.

In this sample, this clonotype turned up many times. The V gene is TRBV12-3 or TRBV12-4, the J gene TRBJ2-5, with D possibly TRBD2 on 6 matching bases. Trimming removed 0 bases from V and 3 bases from J, with 8 bases in between. The CDR3 has 14 amino acids. The CDR3 region is CASSLAGGEETQYF. In nucleotides, the CDR3 is TGTGCCAGCAGTTTAGCTGGAGGGGAAGAGACCCAGTACTTC.

V is TRBV12-3 or TRBV12-4 and J is TRBJ1-1, with 7 bases identical to TRBD1. V shed 3 bases, J shed 3 bases, and the junction held 4 bases outside the gene matches. This CDR3 region has 14 residues. CDR3 nucleotides: TGTGCCAGCAGTTTGGGCGGACAGGACACTGAAGCTTTCTTT. It yields the protein CASSLGGQDTEAFF.

There are many counts of this clonotype. The chain uses TRBV7-2 and TRBJ2-1; TRBD2 matches 12 bases. V lost 5 bases to trimming and J lost 6 bases; unmatched junction nucleotides: 11. The CDR3 length is 17 residues. Germline CDR1 and CDR2: SGHTA and FQGNSA. DNA for the CDR3: TGTGCCAGCAGCCTCCCGACTAGCGGGGGAACGGGCAATGAGCAGTTCTTC. It is translated as CASSLPTSGGTGNEQFF.

This clonotype was counted ten times or more. The genes are TRBV6-2 or TRBV6-3 and TRBJ2-1, with TRBD2 matching 9 bases. The germline gives CDR1 MNHEY, CDR2 SVGEGT. The CDR3 contains 18 residues. With 0 bases clipped from V and 5 bases from J, the junction kept 11 bases outside the gene matches. CDR3 in DNA: TGTGCCAGCAGTTACTCGAGTACGCTAGCGGGATCCGACAATGAGCAGTTCTTC. It specifies CASSYSSTLAGSDNEQFF.

This clonotype has a count of ten or more. The chain carries TRBV5-1 and TRBJ1-1; D perhaps matches TRBD1 (6 bases). The CDR3 totals 15 residues. The germline V gene encodes CDR1 SGHRS and CDR2 YFSETQ. V lost 4 bases to trimming and J lost 4 bases, with 17 bases between them. CDR3 nucleotides: TGCGCCAGCAGCCTAGGGGGGGGACGAGGCACTGAAGCTTTCTTT. It is translated as CASSLGGGRGTEAFF.

This clonotype was detected ten times or more. This rearrangement joins TRBV18 to TRBJ2-7; D is perhaps TRBD1 (6 bases). Per germline, CDR1 KGHSH and CDR2 LQKENI. Trimming removed 4 bases from V and 2 bases from J, with 12 bases in between. CDR3 length equals 14 residues. The CDR3 region is CASSHTGNPYEQYF. The CDR3 coding sequence is TGTGCCAGCTCACACACAGGGAATCCCTACGAGCAGTACTTC. Full variable domain (outside the CDR3, taken from reference TRBV18 and TRBJ2-7): NAGVMQNPRHLVRRRGQEARLRCSPMKGHSHVYWYRQLPEEGLKFMVYLQKENIIDESGMPKERFSAEFPKEGPSILRIQQVVRGDSAAYFCASSHTGNPYEQYFGPGTRLTVT.

This sequence joins TRBV7-2 and TRBJ1-2; D remains ambiguous. Germline V gene data show CDR1 as SGHTA and CDR2 as FQGNSA. V was shortened by 0 bases and J by 4 bases, with 12 bases between the two germline ends. CDR3 size: 15 residues. The CDR3 region is CASSLAASTSYGYTF. Here the CDR3 DNA reads TGTGCCAGCAGCTTAGCGGCTTCGACGAGCTATGGCTACACCTTC. The whole variable domain, filled in from reference TRBV7-2 and TRBJ1-2, reads GAGVSQSPSNKVTEKGKDVELRCDPISGHTALYWYRQSLGQGLEFLIYFQGNSAPDKSGLPSDRFSAERTGGSVSTLTIQRTQQEDSAVYLCASSLAASTSYGYTFGSGTRLTVV.

Ten or more counts support this clonotype. The CDR3 here is CASSQGRAQETQYF. CDR3 coding DNA: TGTGCCAGCAGTCAGGGACGCGCCCAAGAGACCCAGTACTTC. This rearrangement joins TRBV6-1 to TRBJ2-5; D tentatively fits TRBD1 or TRBD2 (5 bases each). The germline CDR1 and CDR2 sequences are MNHNS and SASEGT. Trimming removed 5 bases from V and 1 base from J, with 11 bases in between. This CDR3 is 14 amino acids long.

DNA of the CDR3: TGTGCCAGCTCACTCGTCCCCGAGGTAACCTACAATGAGCAGTTCTTC. This translates into CASSLVPEVTYNEQFF. J is TRBJ2-1 and V is TRBV18; D is uncertain. The germline V and J ends were trimmed by 4 bases and 2 bases, with 15 bases remaining between them. Germline V lookup: CDR1 KGHSH, CDR2 LQKENI. The CDR3 covers 16 residues.

The chain has TRBV30 and TRBJ1-1; D remains ambiguous. The germline V gene encodes CDR1 GTSNPN and CDR2 SVGIG (reference sequence). V lost 0 bases and J lost 3, with 8 bases in between. The CDR3 has 13 amino acids. The CDR3 DNA is TGTGCCTGGAGTGTATTCAGCTACACTGAAGCTTTCTTT. Translated: CAWSVFSYTEAFF.

In this sample, this clonotype turned up a few times. This chain connects TRBV20-1 to TRBJ2-7; possibly TRBD1 for D (5 bases). Germline CDR1 and CDR2: DFQATT and SNEGSKA (reference sequence). V lost 6 bases to trimming and J lost 3 bases, with 12 bases between them. The CDR3 contains 12 residues. This CDR3 is CSAQKGIYEQYF. The CDR3 nucleotides are TGCAGTGCCCAGAAGGGGATCTACGAGCAGTACTTC.

Many counts were recorded for this clonotype. This chain uses TRBV7-2 with TRBJ2-3; D unresolved. The V gene lost 5 bases and the J gene lost 3 bases, with 12 bases spanning the gap. The CDR3 length is 14 residues. Germline V gene data show CDR1 as SGHTA and CDR2 as FQGNSA. The CDR3 loop reads CASSPDRPTDTQYF. CDR3 nucleotides: TGTGCCAGCAGCCCAGACCGACCAACAGATACGCAGTATTTT. Together with reference TRBV7-2 and TRBJ2-3, the CDR3 gives the full variable domain: GAGVSQSPSNKVTEKGKDVELRCDPISGHTALYWYRQSLGQGLEFLIYFQGNSAPDKSGLPSDRFSAERTGGSVSTLTIQRTQQEDSAVYLCASSPDRPTDTQYFGPGTRLTVL.

V and J are TRBV6-1 and TRBJ1-4, with TRBD1 matching over 8 bases. From germline, CDR1 is MNHNS and CDR2 SASEGT. The CDR3 is 15 residues long. Trimming took 6 bases from V and 8 from J; bases not matched to a gene: 11. CDR3 DNA: TGTGCCAGCAGGCAGCATGACAGGGGAGAGGAAAAACTGTTTTTT. Amino acid sequence: CASRQHDRGEEKLFF.

Ten or more counts support this clonotype. The V and J genes are TRBV3-1 and TRBJ2-7, with a tentative D call TRBD2 (6 bases). This CDR3 has 14 amino acids. Trimming stripped 5 bases from V and 7 bases from J, with 18 bases between. CDR1 and CDR2 from the germline V gene are LGHDT and YNNKEL (reference sequence). In nucleotides, the CDR3 is TGTGCCAGCAGCTCCCGGGTCAAGGAGGGTGAGCAGTACTTC. Protein: CASSSRVKEGEQYF.

Ten or more counts support this clonotype. This sequence joins TRBV20-1 and TRBJ2-7; possible D gene TRBD2, 5 bases. Trimming took off 3 bases at V and 1 base at J, with 19 bases between the two ends. The CDR3 covers 16 residues. Germline CDR1 and CDR2: DFQATT and SNEGSKA (reference sequence). CDR3 protein: CSASSLEGWRSYEQYF. Written as DNA, the CDR3 is TGCAGTGCTAGCTCCCTTGAGGGATGGCGTTCCTACGAGCAGTACTTC.

In this sample, this clonotype turned up many times. The chain carries TRBV7-7 and TRBJ2-5; 10 bases are shared with TRBD1. Germline V gives CDR1 SSHAT, CDR2 FNYEAQ (reference sequence). CDR3 length: 15 amino acids. With V trimmed by 5 bases and J by 1 base, 4 bases remained unmatched. The CDR3 coding sequence is TGTGCCAGCAGCGGGGGGACAGGGGTCCAAGAGACCCAGTACTTC. This translates into CASSGGTGVQETQYF. Full variable domain (outside the CDR3, taken from reference TRBV7-7 and TRBJ2-5): GAGVSQSPRYKVTKRGQDVTLRCDPISSHATLYWYQQALGQGPEFLTYFNYEAQPDKSGLPSDRFSAERPEGSISTLTIQRTEQRDSAMYRCASSGGTGVQETQYFGPGTRLLVL.

Turning to this clonotype: A much larger clone sits a single nucleotide away, making a read error possible. V and J are TRBV2 and TRBJ2-2; TRBD2 is a possible D gene (5 bases). Germline V gene data show CDR1 as SNHLY and CDR2 as FYNNEI. The germline V and J ends were trimmed by 4 bases and 7 bases, with 13 bases remaining between them. CDR3 length equals 14 residues. This chain's CDR3 is CASSGAREFGELFF. Here the CDR3 DNA reads TGTGCCAGCAGTGGGGCTAGGGAGTTCGGGGAGCTGTTTTTT.

This clonotype appeared many times. This chain joins TRBV18 and TRBJ1-1; no clear D gene. The CDR3 totals 13 residues. V lost 1 base and J lost 3, with 6 bases in between. Germline V gene sequence: CDR1 KGHSH, CDR2 LQKENI. The CDR3 reads CASSPRVDTEAFF. The DNA for the CDR3 is TGTGCCAGCTCACCACGAGTGGACACTGAAGCTTTCTTT.

In this sample, this clonotype turned up a few times. The gene calls are TRBV18 and TRBJ2-6, with D maybe TRBD2 (6 bases). Germline loops: CDR1 KGHSH, CDR2 LQKENI. V was pared by 6 bases and J by 4 bases, with 19 bases between. The CDR3 is made up of 17 amino acids. CDR3 nucleotide sequence: TGTGCCAGCTCCCCCGTGGGGGGATATCAGGGGGCCAACGTCCTGACTTTC. Protein sequence: CASSPVGGYQGANVLTF.

This clonotype was seen at least ten times. The chain employs TRBV10-3 and TRBJ1-1, with no clear D. Germline CDR1 ENHRY, CDR2 SYGVKD. V was trimmed by 7 bases and J by 2 bases, leaving 11 bases between them. The CDR3 consists of 13 residues. CDR3: CAITYRENTEAFF. DNA for the CDR3: TGTGCCATCACTTACCGAGAAAACACTGAAGCTTTCTTT.

This clonotype was counted at least ten times. The J gene is TRBJ1-5, the V gene TRBV2, with TRBD1 identical over 12 bases. The CDR3 covers 15 residues. The germline V gene encodes CDR1 SNHLY and CDR2 FYNNEI. Unmatched junction bases numbered 5, after V lost 6 bases and J lost 5 bases. The CDR3 loop is CASRGDRGLDQPQHF. CDR3 nucleotide sequence: TGTGCCAGCAGGGGGGACAGGGGGCTTGATCAGCCCCAGCATTTT.

This rearrangement joins TRBV18 to TRBJ1-2, with 8 positions matching TRBD1. V was clipped by 2 bases and J by 10 bases; unmatched bases: 12. This CDR3 has 15 amino acids. Per germline, CDR1 KGHSH and CDR2 LQKENI. The CDR3 loop is CASSPTQGDLDDYTF. CDR3 nucleotides: TGTGCCAGCTCACCAACACAGGGGGATTTGGATGACTACACCTTC.